The 4 T cell receptor beta chains below all came from one sample that was sequenced in a study of T cell responses to AZD1222 COVID-19 vaccine. Measured with immunoSEQ multiplex PCR; TCRdb has only the in-frame clones, and not every one. There are approximately 30,000 clones in the sample; more than 75% occur only once, and 3.5% to 5.5% lies in the top ten. The sample was peripheral blood, taken 28 days after the second AZD1222 dose. These receptors were collected from an adult who received the AZD1222 COVID-19 vaccine.

V usage is TRBV19 and J usage is TRBJ1-2, with a possible D match to TRBD1 (5 bases). Germline-derived CDR1 and CDR2 are LNHDA and SQIVND (reference sequence). The V end lost 3 bases, the J end lost 1 base, and 15 bases lay between the germline ends. The CDR3 is 16 residues long. In DNA form, the CDR3 reads TGTGCCAGTAGTATCGAGGGGCGGCGAAATAACTATGGCTACACCTTC. It codes for CASSIEGRRNNYGYTF.

The DNA of the CDR3 is TGCGCCAGCAGCTTGGTTGGGGCAGGGGAGAATGAAAAACTGTTTTTT. Translating it yields CASSLVGAGENEKLFF. This sequence joins TRBV5-1 and TRBJ1-4, with a weak D call TRBD1 (6 bases). Germline V gene data show CDR1 as SGHRS and CDR2 as YFSETQ. The CDR3 covers 16 residues. The germline V and J ends were trimmed by 0 bases and 5 bases, with 14 bases remaining between them. Combining the CDR3 with reference TRBV5-1 and TRBJ1-4 gives the whole variable domain KAGVTQTPRYLIKTRGQQVTLSCSPISGHRSVSWYQQTPGQGLQFLFEYFSETQRNKGNFPGRFSGRQFSNSRSEMNVSTLELGDSALYLCASSLVGAGENEKLFFGSGTQLSVL.

The chain joins TRBV3-1 (or the pseudogene TRBV3-2) to TRBJ1-3, with D possibly matching TRBD1 (6 bases). The CDR3 extends over 15 amino acids. Deletions cut 3 bases from V and 4 bases from J, with 13 bases between. CDR1 is LGHDT, CDR2 YNNKEL, per germline (reference sequence). The CDR3 DNA reads as TGTGCCAGCAGCCACGGAACAGGGCGAGGAAACACCATATATTTT. It encodes CASSHGTGRGNTIYF.

CDR3 sequence: CASIGSLTETQYF. The CDR3 DNA is TGTGCCAGCATTGGCAGCCTAACGGAGACCCAGTACTTC. The V gene is TRBV2, the J gene TRBJ2-5; no definite D call. Trimming took 7 bases from V and 5 from J, leaving 14 bases between them. The V gene's germline CDR1 is SNHLY and CDR2 FYNNEI. This CDR3 contains 13 residues.